Ten or more counts support the clone carrying this TCR beta chain. This specimen comes from a study of shared clonotypes between healthy human individuals. Researchers ran the assay at a deep level. Genomic DNA of each subset was evenly split across several immunoSEQ plates. The quantity of DNA used in unsorted PBMC replicate PCRs was 250 to 350 ng, corresponding to 25,000 to 30,000 T cell genomes. Clones were read by immunoSEQ multiplex PCR, and TCRdb kept only the in-frame ones, dropping some. Among about 460,000 clones listed, around 77% were seen once. The CDR3 is 15 amino acids. The germline V gene encodes CDR1 MGHRA and CDR2 YSYEKL. The V end was cut by 1 base, the J end by 2 bases, with 11 bases between.

This sequence was found in a woman aged 40 to 55 in good health. Some clones in this sample may be carry-over from other donors' samples. The V gene is TRBV4-1, the J gene TRBJ2-5; D remains ambiguous. Sequenced sample: PBMCs. The CDR3 protein is CASSQAGTIQETQYF. In DNA, the CDR3 is TGCGCCAGCAGCCAAGCGGGTACTATACAAGAGACCCAGTACTTC.